The present T cell receptor beta chain was sequenced within a study of CD8+ T cells in alopecia areata listed by TCRdb under 2018. Background on the whole study: In both human patients and the C3H/HeJ mouse model, the study applied high-throughput TCRbeta sequencing to look at T cell clonal expansion in alopecia areata. On the human side, TCRbeta sequencing was run on scalp tissue and on sorted CD4+ and CD8+ peripheral blood T cells from healthy controls and from alopecia areata patients with either patchy or totalis/universalis disease. Clonality in the scalp was compared among normal scalp (n=4), patchy alopecia areata scalp (n=8), and alopecia totalis/universalis scalp (n=8). RNA came from the PAXgene miRNA kit for fixed scalp, the miRNeasy kit for PBMCs, and the RNeasy kit for mouse skin. TCRbeta CDR3 regions were amplified by immunoSEQ multiplex PCR with 35 Vbeta forward and 13 Jbeta reverse primers. Results and caveats for the whole study, not just this receptor: Compared with normal scalp, lesional scalp had higher clonality and more expanded CD8+ clones, particularly in alopecia totalis/universalis, a pattern that suggests antigenic drive. Unlike mouse skin, which is dominated by gammadelta T cells, normal human skin has resident alphabeta T cells that are also sequenced, and this complicates analysis of the scalp TCR repertoire. Shared TCR sequences between patients were less evident than in mice, which may be partly attributable to HLA diversity in the patient population.

CDR1 and CDR2 are drawn from the germline V gene: SGHDN, FVKESK. Measured from the cysteine to the phenylalanine, the CDR3 is 12 residues long. Of the read, only the CDR3 DNA is kept; its 36 bases are in frame from base 1. V loses 5 bases, J loses 5 bases, and the germline ends lie 9 bases apart. Lesional scalp punch biopsies and peripheral blood were collected from alopecia areata patients. PBMCs were isolated by density centrifugation and stained for CD3, CD4 and CD8, after which CD4+ and CD8+ T cells were sorted on a FACSAria. Untreated alopecia areata patients were recruited as part of a multicenter biomarker study. For five biomarker-study patients, blood CD8+ T cells were further sorted into NKG2D-low and NKG2D-high fractions. This clone was counted a few times. The target of this receptor is not known. It has no much larger one-base neighbor in the sample; base qualities were not kept. Receptor libraries were prepared by the immunoSEQ multiplex PCR assay. To provide template for TCR sequencing, every sample had RNA extracted and reverse transcribed into cDNA. First-strand cDNA was synthesized with SuperScript III using a 2:1 mix of oligo-dT and random hexamers. Amplification bias was assessed with a synthetic immune receptor repertoire, and residual bias was removed computationally. In the original analysis: Raw reads were preprocessed to remove errors, and CDR3 was defined by IMGT conventions from the conserved cysteine to phenylalanine. Clonality was calculated as 1 minus Shannon entropy normalized by log2 of the number of productive unique TCRs. Scalp TCRbeta sequences were cross-referenced with sorted blood CD4 and CD8 repertoires so that the CD4 or CD8 identity of scalp clones could be inferred. The clones in this table, taken by TCRdb from immuneACCESS, are in-frame only. Not every clone is retained; where verified, under half of the shortfall comes from an unresolved V gene, and the cause of the rest is unknown. V and J calls and clone size are copied from that table; D and trimming were computed from the DNA. This sample lists 120,000 or so clones; around 50% were detected once. The top ten constitute about 11% of the sample.

Sequenced: NKG2D-low CD8+ T cells sorted from blood. This sample's cell subset or site label indicates: sorted CD8+ NKG2D-low blood T cells. The chain employs TRBV14 and TRBJ1-2; the D gene remains uncertain. This clonotype was sampled from a human donor with alopecia areata. The bases read TGTGCCAGCAGCTACGAAGGGTATGGCTACACCTTC. The encoded protein is CASSYEGYGYTF.